This TCR beta chain was recovered during a study of blood T cells in healthy people across ages. Findings and limits, study-wide: Age showed a roughly linear inverse relationship with TCR beta diversity per million T cells.

Note on this clonotype: The antigen remains unidentified.

PCR was performed a second time for about 6 to 12 cycles using a sample-barcoded 5' primer and a J-beta primer mix. TCRdb independently ran MiXCR on the 5' RACE reads; one entry per CDR3 protein. The sample holds fewer than 1 million distinct CDR3 sequences; roughly 44% are singletons and the top ten take about 19%. The CDR3 totals 15 residues. V lost 5 bases, J lost 7 bases, and 21 bases lay in between. From germline, CDR1 is MNHEY and CDR2 SVGEGT. Isolation per sample recovered at least 7 million PBMCs. The V gene is TRBV6-2 or TRBV6-3, the J gene TRBJ2-7; the D is unclear. This clonotype was obtained from a man between 60 and 75 years old in good health. Input material: blood. CDR3 sequence: CASSISFAANHEQYF. The CDR3 DNA follows: TGTGCCAGCAGTATTAGCTTTGCGGCGAACCATGAGCAGTACTTC.